One and the same sample provided the 23 T cell receptor beta chains below, sequenced in a study of blood T cell repertoires in COVID-19. Sequencing was performed with immunoSEQ multiplex PCR; in TCRdb, only in-frame clones are kept and a portion is missing. Among approximately 49,000 clones listed, 82% were seen once. Sequenced sample: peripheral blood. The receptors derive from a human donor with acute or convalescent COVID-19. The donor label of this sample is uncertain.

V gene TRBV11-3 combines with J gene TRBJ2-7, with D hard to call. CDR3 length: 15 amino acids. Per the germline V gene, CDR1 is SGHNT and CDR2 is YENEEA. Trimming stripped 0 bases from V and 1 base from J, with 10 bases between. CDR3: CASSLDQVRSYEQYF. CDR3 DNA: TGTGCCAGCAGCTTAGACCAGGTCCGGTCCTACGAGCAGTACTTC.

This clone showed up just once. The J gene is TRBJ1-1, the V gene TRBV12-5, with 7 nucleotides matching TRBD1. V dropped 4 bases and J dropped 3; count of bases not matched to a gene: 2. CDR3 size: 13 residues. Germline V gene sequence: CDR1 LGHNT, CDR2 FRNRAP. The CDR3 coding sequence is TGTGCTAGTGGTTCTACAGGGGACACTGAAGCTTTCTTT. Residues: CASGSTGDTEAFF.

The chain joins TRBV4-2 to TRBJ1-2; D might be TRBD1 (6 bases). Germline CDR1 is LGHNA and CDR2 is YNFKEQ. Trimming left V 0 bases short and J 4 bases short, with 15 bases between. CDR3 length equals 16 residues. The CDR3 coding sequence is TGTGCCAGCAGCCAAGATCGGGGGGGGCGGGCCTATGGCTACACCTTC. Amino acids: CASSQDRGGRAYGYTF.

The J gene is TRBJ2-2, the V gene TRBV2, with a weak D call TRBD2 (5 bases). V lost 6 bases and J 0 bases, leaving 11 bases between the germline ends. In germline, CDR1 is SNHLY, CDR2 FYNNEI. CDR3 length: 15 residues. The CDR3 DNA is TGTGCCAGCAGGGCCGGGGTAGCGAACACCGGGGAGCTGTTTTTT. Translating it yields CASRAGVANTGELFF.

This chain uses TRBV4-3 with TRBJ1-6; tentative D call: TRBD1 (5 bases). Trimming took off 0 bases at V and 11 bases at J, with 14 bases between the two ends. Germline V gene sequence: CDR1 LGHNA, CDR2 YSLEER. The CDR3 spans 15 residues. CDR3 sequence reads: CASSQDLMAGTPLHF. The DNA for the CDR3 is TGCGCCAGCAGCCAAGATCTTATGGCAGGGACACCCCTCCACTTT.

The chain carries TRBV30 and TRBJ1-2; no firm D call. CDR3 length: 12 residues. In germline, CDR1 is GTSNPN, CDR2 SVGIG (reference sequence). The V end lost 2 bases, the J end lost 2 bases, and 6 bases lay between the germline ends. CDR3 in DNA: TGTGCCTGGAGTCAGGTGAACTATGGCTACACCTTC. Translated: CAWSQVNYGYTF.

This clone has more than one count but fewer than ten. The chain combines TRBV19 with TRBJ1-2; D is perhaps TRBD1 (5 bases). V was pared by 3 bases and J by 3 bases, with 8 bases between. CDR1 is LNHDA, CDR2 SQIVND, per germline (reference sequence). CDR3 length: 13 residues. The CDR3 coding sequence is TGTGCCAGTAGTATCGGAGGGGACTATGGCTACACCTTC. Encoded protein: CASSIGGDYGYTF.

J is TRBJ2-1 and V is TRBV5-6, with TRBD2 matching 9 bases. The CDR3 is 15 amino acids. Germline CDR1 and CDR2: SGHDT and YYEEEE. Trimming removed 4 bases from V and 3 bases from J; junction bases left unmatched: 5. CDR3 residues: CASSLSGGNYNEQFF. In DNA, the CDR3 is TGTGCCAGCAGCCTTAGCGGGGGCAACTACAATGAGCAGTTCTTC.

With respect to this clone: At the DNA level, this CDR3 is encoded by other sequences in the same sample as well. CDR3 protein: CASSEYRGPYEQYF. The DNA for the CDR3 is TGCGCCAGCAGTGAGTACAGGGGACCCTACGAGCAGTACTTC. This chain joins TRBV10-1 and TRBJ2-7; 7 nucleotides match TRBD1. Trimming removed 1 base from V and 2 bases from J; junction bases left unmatched: 2. The length of the CDR3 is 14 residues. Germline CDR1 is WNHNN and CDR2 is SYGVQD (reference sequence).

The gene calls are TRBV2 and TRBJ2-7; 10 bases are shared with TRBD2. The length of the CDR3 is 14 residues. V lost 9 bases, J lost 1 base, and 6 bases stayed unmatched. CDR1 and CDR2 (germline): SNHLY, FYNNEI. The CDR3 bases are TGTGCCAGTGCTACTAGCGGGACTTCCTACGAGCAGTACTTC. Its translation is CASATSGTSYEQYF.

The table lists this clone with a count of one. This chain links TRBV19 with TRBJ1-2; 7 nucleotides line up with TRBD1. The CDR3 runs to 14 residues. Trimming took 7 bases from V and 1 from J; bases not matched to a gene: 6. Germline V gene lookup returns CDR1 LNHDA and CDR2 SQIVND (reference sequence). CDR3 protein: CASIGDSINYGYTF. In DNA form, the CDR3 reads TGTGCCAGTATCGGGGACAGCATTAACTATGGCTACACCTTC.

The chain carries TRBV5-1 and TRBJ1-5; D is undetermined. Germline V gives CDR1 SGHRS, CDR2 YFSETQ. With 2 bases removed from V and 2 bases from J, the gap between germline ends came to 5 bases. The CDR3 has 13 amino acids. CDR3 loop: CASSFNGNQPQHF. Here the CDR3 DNA reads TGCGCCAGCAGCTTTAATGGCAATCAGCCCCAGCATTTT.

The sample holds a few counts of this clone. The chain joins TRBV15 to TRBJ1-1; TRBD1 aligns across 9 bases. CDR3 size: 15 residues. J gave up 5 bases and V 1 base, and 5 bases lay outside the gene matches. In germline, CDR1 is LNHNV, CDR2 YYDKDF (reference sequence). The CDR3 DNA is TGTGCCACCAGCAGAGCTACAGGGGGCCGGACTGAAGCTTTCTTT. Protein product: CATSRATGGRTEAFF.

This clone was observed a single time. The chain couples TRBV9 to TRBJ2-2; D may be TRBD2 (5 bases). CDR3 size: 17 residues. V lost 4 bases and J 4 bases, leaving 20 bases between the germline ends. CDR1 and CDR2 from the germline V gene are SGDLS and YYNGEE. This chain's CDR3 is CASSPSAGFSGTGELFF. In DNA, the CDR3 is TGTGCCAGCAGCCCTAGTGCGGGTTTTTCAGGCACCGGGGAGCTGTTTTTT.

The gene calls are TRBV18 and TRBJ1-1; tentative D call: TRBD1 (6 bases). V dropped 3 bases and J dropped 7 bases, with 12 bases sitting between them. There are 13 residues in the CDR3. Germline V lookup: CDR1 KGHSH, CDR2 LQKENI. The CDR3 region has the DNA TGTGCCAGCTCACCGGGGGGGGCCGGTGAAGCTTTCTTT. Translating gives CASSPGGAGEAFF.

The genes are TRBV19 and TRBJ2-3, with 8 bases that match TRBD1. The germline gives CDR1 LNHDA, CDR2 SQIVND (reference sequence). J was trimmed by 4 bases and V by 5 bases; bases with no gene match: 5. The CDR3 is 14 amino acids. CDR3 amino acids: CASSWTGSADTQYF. The DNA of the CDR3 is TGTGCCAGTAGTTGGACAGGGTCGGCAGATACGCAGTATTTT.

The CDR3 DNA is TGTGCTAGTGGTATAATACAGGGGGTGAGGAACTATGGCTACACCTTC. Its protein is CASGIIQGVRNYGYTF. The chain combines TRBV12-5 with TRBJ1-2; the match to TRBD1 covers 8 bases. Germline CDR1 and CDR2: LGHNT and FRNRAP. The CDR3 length is 16 residues. Trimming at V came to 5 bases and at J to 2 bases, leaving 10 bases not matched to a gene. Complete variable domain (other parts from reference TRBV12-5 and TRBJ1-2): DARVTQTPRHKVTEMGQEVTMRCQPILGHNTVFWYRQTMMQGLELLAYFRNRAPLDDSGMPKDRFSAEMPDATLATLKIQPSEPRDSAVYFCASGIIQGVRNYGYTFGSGTRLTVV.

This clone was detected only a few times. The CDR3 reads CASKDKREYEQYF. The CDR3 DNA follows: TGTGCCAGCAAGGATAAGCGGGAGTACGAGCAGTACTTC. The V call is TRBV3-1 (or the pseudogene TRBV3-2), the J call TRBJ2-7; 8 nucleotides match TRBD2. J was trimmed by 4 bases and V by 7 bases; bases with no gene match: 6. Germline V gene lookup returns CDR1 LGHDT and CDR2 YNNKEL (reference sequence). The CDR3 contains 13 residues.

The chain recombines TRBV2 with TRBJ2-1; 11 nucleotides agree with TRBD2. The length of the CDR3 is 15 residues. Trimming cost V 7 bases and J 7 bases; bases outside gene matches: 9. CDR1 and CDR2 from the germline V gene are SNHLY and FYNNEI. The CDR3 nucleotides read TGTGCCAGCAAATCGACTAGCGGGACGGGTAATGAGCAGTTCTTC. This codes for CASKSTSGTGNEQFF.

The chain recombines TRBV7-9 with TRBJ2-1; the match to TRBD1 covers 11 bases. Germline V lookup: CDR1 SEHNR, CDR2 FQNEAQ (reference sequence). The trim removed 5 bases at V and 8 bases at J, leaving 14 bases unmatched. This CDR3 is built from 17 residues. CDR3 sequence reads: CASSHPLGQGALDEQFF. DNA for the CDR3: TGTGCCAGCAGCCACCCTTTAGGACAGGGGGCGCTCGATGAGCAGTTCTTC.

This clone was recorded once. The genes are TRBV3-1 (or the pseudogene TRBV3-2) and TRBJ2-1, with TRBD2 matching over 8 bases. The V gene end was trimmed by 5 bases and the J gene end by 7 bases; junction bases not matched to a gene: 7. Germline loops: CDR1 LGHDT, CDR2 YNNKEL (reference sequence). This CDR3 has 14 amino acids. The CDR3 nucleotides read TGTGCCAGCAGCGATTGGACTAGCATGAATGAGCAGTTCTTC. Protein: CASSDWTSMNEQFF.

The gene calls are TRBV19 and TRBJ1-2; TRBD1 agrees at 7 bases. V gave up 8 bases and J gave up 1 base; unmatched junction bases: 1. The CDR3 runs to 12 residues. CDR1 LNHDA and CDR2 SQIVND come from the germline V gene (reference sequence). CDR3 DNA: TGTGCCAGTCGGGACAGTAACTATGGCTACACCTTC. Encoded protein: CASRDSNYGYTF.

The chain joins TRBV6-1 to TRBJ1-5, with D hard to call. The V gene lost 0 bases and the J gene lost 5 bases, with 8 bases spanning the gap. The germline CDR1 and CDR2 sequences are MNHNS and SASEGT. The CDR3 spans 14 residues. The CDR3 coding sequence is TGTGCCAGCAGTGAAGCGGGAGGAGATCAGCCCCAGCATTTT. Protein product: CASSEAGGDQPQHF.